One sample yielded the 26 T cell receptor beta chains listed below, sequenced in a study of blood T cell repertoires in COVID-19 (dated by TCRdb to the early 2020s). Libraries were built with the immunoSEQ multiplex PCR assay. What TCRdb holds here is the immuneACCESS table cut down to in-frame rearrangements. Part of the clones is not present; checked against another copy, under half of the missing clones reflect an unresolved V gene, and the others are unexplained. In this sample the table shows approximately 340,000 clones, about 91% of which occur a single time. More than 7.5% of the sample lies in the top ten. The material sequenced was peripheral blood. The origin of the receptors is a man aged 25 to 40 with COVID-19, enrolled during active disease.

The rearrangement joins TRBV10-3 to TRBJ1-5; TRBD1 might be the D (5 bases). Trimming removed 11 bases at V and 7 bases at J, with 12 bases between. CDR3 size: 11 residues. The V gene's germline CDR1 is ENHRY and CDR2 SYGVKD. As DNA, the CDR3 is TGTGCCGGGGGGGAAGGGCAGCCCCAGCATTTT. Translated, it gives CAGGEGQPQHF.

The genes are TRBV18 and TRBJ1-1; maybe TRBD1 (6 bases). The V end lost 1 base, the J end lost 1 base, and 16 bases lay between the germline ends. The CDR3 consists of 17 residues. Germline-derived CDR1 and CDR2 are KGHSH and LQKENI. The chain's CDR3 is CASSPRVVTQGNTEAFF. The CDR3 nucleotides read TGTGCCAGCTCACCACGAGTTGTAACACAGGGGAACACTGAAGCTTTCTTT. Complete variable domain (other parts from reference TRBV18 and TRBJ1-1): NAGVMQNPRHLVRRRGQEARLRCSPMKGHSHVYWYRQLPEEGLKFMVYLQKENIIDESGMPKERFSAEFPKEGPSILRIQQVVRGDSAAYFCASSPRVVTQGNTEAFFGQGTRLTVV.

The rearrangement uses TRBV5-4 and TRBJ1-2; D possibly corresponds to TRBD1 (6 bases). V gave up 3 bases and J gave up 8 bases, with 17 bases separating them. Germline lookup yields CDR1 SGHNT and CDR2 YYREEE (reference sequence). CDR3 size: 14 residues. As DNA, the CDR3 is TGTGCCAGCAGCTCCAAGGACAGCTCCCGAGGCTACACCTTC. This translates into CASSSKDSSRGYTF. Based on the CDR3 plus reference TRBV5-4 and TRBJ1-2, the full variable domain is ETGVTQSPTHLIKTRGQQVTLRCSSQSGHNTVSWYQQALGQGPQFIFQYYREEENGRGNFPPRFSGLQFPNYSSELNVNALELDDSALYLCASSSKDSSRGYTFGSGTRLTVV.

The chain links TRBV15 to TRBJ2-2; 7 bases fit TRBD1. There are 19 residues in the CDR3. Trimming took 0 bases from V and 6 from J; bases not matched to a gene: 16. Germline CDR1 reads LNHNV; CDR2 reads YYDKDF (reference sequence). CDR3 residues: CATSRDQGVGGGSSGELFF. CDR3 coding DNA: TGTGCCACCAGCAGAGATCAAGGGGTAGGGGGCGGTTCTTCCGGGGAGCTGTTTTTT.

The chain uses TRBV16 and TRBJ1-5; D gene unclear. CDR1 and CDR2 from the germline V gene are KGHSY and FQNENV. The CDR3 totals 17 residues. The V end was cut by 4 bases, the J end by 4 bases, with 20 bases between. In DNA, the CDR3 is TGTGCCAGCAGCCGTAGGAGAGAACCGAATCCGAATCAGCCCCAGCATTTT. Protein sequence: CASSRRREPNPNQPQHF.

This chain connects TRBV28 to TRBJ2-7; TRBD2 matches at 7 bases. Germline values: CDR1 MDHEN, CDR2 SYDVKM. V was clipped by 3 bases and J by 2 bases; unmatched bases: 4. This CDR3 has 14 residues. The CDR3 DNA follows: TGTGCCAGCAGTTTTGCGGGGGACGCCTACGAGCAGTACTTC. Amino acids: CASSFAGDAYEQYF.

The gene calls are TRBV7-2 and TRBJ1-5; maybe TRBD1 (6 bases). The V gene's germline CDR1 is SGHTA and CDR2 FQGNSA. V lost 5 bases and J lost 13, with 15 bases in between. The CDR3 consists of 12 residues. The CDR3 DNA sequence: TGTGCCAGCAGCACAGGGACATGGGTTCAGCATTTT. Translating it yields CASSTGTWVQHF.

This chain uses TRBV5-1 with TRBJ1-6, with a weak D call TRBD1 (6 bases). Germline loops: CDR1 SGHRS, CDR2 YFSETQ. The V end lost 4 bases, the J end lost 10 bases, and 12 bases lay between the germline ends. The CDR3 totals 13 residues. CDR3 bases: TGCGCCAGCAGCCTACAGGGTCGGTCACCCCTCCACTTT. Translating gives CASSLQGRSPLHF.

This chain connects TRBV6-4 to TRBJ2-7, with 7 nucleotides matching TRBD1. In germline, CDR1 is MRHNA, CDR2 SNTAGT. The junction had 10 bases not matched to a gene; V was cut back by 9 bases and J by 2 bases. This CDR3 contains 14 residues. The CDR3 nucleotides read TGTGCCAGGAGGGGGCGGCGCCCAACCTACGAGCAGTACTTC. Encoded protein: CARRGRRPTYEQYF.

The chain uses TRBV7-9 and TRBJ2-5; a weak D match, TRBD1 (5 bases). Germline values: CDR1 SEHNR, CDR2 FQNEAQ (reference sequence). The CDR3 is 14 amino acids. V was trimmed by 6 bases and J by 2 bases, leaving 13 bases between them. The CDR3 sequence is CASSTRRGQETQYF. CDR3 nucleotide sequence: TGTGCCAGCAGTACCAGAAGGGGTCAAGAGACCCAGTACTTC.

The rearrangement links TRBV27 to TRBJ2-3; 9 bases agree with TRBD1. The CDR3 has 14 residues. Germline CDR1 and CDR2: MNHEY and SMNVEV (reference sequence). After removal of 6 bases from V and 4 bases from J, the junction contained 5 bases not matched to a gene. The chain's CDR3 is CASRHRGQADTQYF. For the CDR3, the DNA is TGTGCCAGCAGGCACAGGGGGCAAGCAGATACGCAGTATTTT.

This clone was detected a few times. In DNA form, the CDR3 reads TGTGCCAGCAGTTTGACTAGCGGGGGGGTCAATGAGCAGTTCTTC. Translating it yields CASSLTSGGVNEQFF. This chain links TRBV7-2 with TRBJ2-1; the match to TRBD2 covers 14 bases. The trim removed 6 bases at V and 6 bases at J, leaving 4 bases unmatched. The germline gives CDR1 SGHTA, CDR2 FQGNSA. This CDR3 contains 15 residues.

The chain joins TRBV9 to TRBJ1-1; TRBD1 might be the D (5 bases). This CDR3 has 15 residues. Trimming took off 4 bases at V and 0 bases at J, with 13 bases between the two ends. In germline, CDR1 is SGDLS, CDR2 YYNGEE. CDR3 protein: CASSPGGRVNTEAFF. The CDR3 DNA reads as TGTGCCAGCAGCCCCGGGGGACGGGTGAACACTGAAGCTTTCTTT.

This clone was seen a few times. This chain uses TRBV6-6 with TRBJ2-3; TRBD2 matches 9 bases. The length of the CDR3 is 15 residues. Germline assignment: CDR1 MNHNY and CDR2 SVGAGI (reference sequence). The V segment lost 2 bases and the J segment 6 bases; nucleotides outside the gene matches: 6. CDR3 sequence (DNA): TGTGCCAGCAGTTACCGCGGGGGGGCGGGGGATACGCAGTATTTT. It encodes CASSYRGGAGDTQYF.

The V gene is TRBV5-1, the J gene TRBJ1-2; 8 bases align to TRBD1. This CDR3 has 15 residues. The trim removed 7 bases at V and 6 bases at J, leaving 14 bases unmatched. Germline lookup yields CDR1 SGHRS and CDR2 YFSETQ. In DNA form, the CDR3 reads TGCGCCAGCGGGAGAATTACAGGGGGTAGTAATGGCTACACCTTC. It translates to CASGRITGGSNGYTF.

This chain uses TRBV6-2 or TRBV6-3 with TRBJ1-3; the D is unclear. V lost 4 bases, J lost 3 bases, and 10 bases lay in between. The CDR3 runs to 14 residues. Looked up from germline, CDR1 is MNHEY and CDR2 is SVGEGT. The CDR3 loop reads CASSSVTIGNTIYF. The CDR3 nucleotides read TGTGCCAGCAGTTCGGTCACGATTGGAAACACCATATATTTT.

The J gene is TRBJ2-2, the V gene TRBV20-1, with TRBD2 identical over 10 bases. Germline trimming cut 3 bases from V and 6 bases from J; bases unmatched to any gene: 10. CDR3 length equals 16 residues. Germline CDR1 and CDR2: DFQATT and SNEGSKA (reference sequence). CDR3 in DNA: TGCAGTGCTAGTTGGAGCGGGAGGGCCGCGTCCGGGGAGCTGTTTTTT. This sequence encodes CSASWSGRAASGELFF.

This clone has more than one count but fewer than ten. The rearrangement joins TRBV7-9 to TRBJ1-3, with a tentative D call TRBD1 (6 bases). The CDR3 sequence is 15 residues long. Germline V gene lookup returns CDR1 SEHNR and CDR2 FQNEAQ (reference sequence). The V end lost 2 bases, the J end lost 4 bases, and 12 bases lay between the germline ends. CDR3 residues: CASSLQGTGGNTIYF. CDR3 DNA: TGTGCCAGCAGCTTACAGGGGACGGGGGGAAACACCATATATTTT.

This clone was observed once. V usage is TRBV7-9 and J usage is TRBJ2-7; the D is unclear. There are 11 residues in the CDR3. Germline V lookup: CDR1 SEHNR, CDR2 FQNEAQ (reference sequence). The V end lost 1 base, the J end lost 6 bases, and 4 bases lay between the germline ends. The CDR3 region has the DNA TGTGCCAGCAGCTTAGTCCTCGAGCAGTACTTC. Its translation is CASSLVLEQYF.

This sequence joins TRBV3-1 (or the pseudogene TRBV3-2) and TRBJ2-7; TRBD2 aligns across 8 bases. The CDR3 spans 20 residues. Germline V gives CDR1 LGHDT, CDR2 YNNKEL (reference sequence). V shed 0 bases, J shed 5 bases, and the junction held 21 bases outside the gene matches. CDR3 protein: CASSQEGLAGGSFAADEQYF. CDR3 bases: TGTGCCAGCAGCCAAGAAGGTCTGGCGGGAGGCTCGTTCGCGGCGGACGAGCAGTACTTC.

The chain couples TRBV7-9 to TRBJ2-7, with D perhaps matching TRBD2 (5 bases). This CDR3 has 13 residues. The V end was cut by 1 base, the J end by 7 bases, with 11 bases between. Germline assignment: CDR1 SEHNR and CDR2 FQNEAQ (reference sequence). CDR3 amino acids: CASSLVPQREQYF. The CDR3 DNA reads as TGTGCCAGCAGCTTAGTTCCCCAGCGGGAGCAGTACTTC.

The chain carries TRBV30 and TRBJ2-1; D is perhaps TRBD2 (5 bases). This CDR3 comprises 14 residues. The germline V gene has CDR1 GTSNPN and CDR2 SVGIG (reference sequence). The V gene lost 0 bases and the J gene lost 5 bases, with 11 bases spanning the gap. CDR3 in DNA: TGTGCCTGGAGTGTAGCGGAGCTAGACAATGAGCAGTTCTTC. It encodes CAWSVAELDNEQFF. The variable domain in full, with the rest retrieved from reference TRBV30 and TRBJ2-1, is SQTIHQWPATLVQPVGSPLSLECTVEGTSNPNLYWYRQAAGRGLQLLFYSVGIGQISSEVPQNLSASRPQDRQFILSSKKLLLSDSGFYLCAWSVAELDNEQFFGPGTRLTVL.

The V and J genes are TRBV7-6 and TRBJ2-1; tentative D call: TRBD2 (6 bases). The CDR3 has 13 amino acids. Germline CDR1 and CDR2: SGHVS and FNYEAQ. V lost 9 bases, J lost 0 bases, and 9 bases lay in between. Here the CDR3 DNA reads TGTGCCAGTTCGCGGGACTCCTACAATGAGCAGTTCTTC. Protein sequence: CASSRDSYNEQFF. Looking up the rest from reference TRBV7-6 and TRBJ2-1 gives the full variable domain: GAGVSQSPRYKVTKRGQDVALRCDPISGHVSLYWYRQALGQGPEFLTYFNYEAQQDKSGLPNDRFSAERPEGSISTLTIQRTEQRDSAMYRCASSRDSYNEQFFGPGTRLTVL.

The V and J genes are TRBV5-1 and TRBJ1-6, with TRBD1 as a possible D gene (6 bases). CDR3 length: 17 amino acids. Germline V CDR1 and CDR2: SGHRS, YFSETQ. Trimming shortened V by 2 bases and J by 3 bases, and 15 bases separated the two germline ends. This CDR3 reads CASSFRTDGNYNSPLHF. CDR3 nucleotides: TGCGCCAGCAGCTTTAGGACAGACGGCAACTATAATTCACCCCTCCACTTT.

This clone came up once. The chain combines TRBV7-9 with TRBJ2-7; maybe TRBD1 (6 bases). V was clipped by 4 bases and J by 4 bases, with 11 bases between them. The CDR3 spans 13 residues. Germline loops: CDR1 SEHNR, CDR2 FQNEAQ (reference sequence). CDR3 sequence (DNA): TGTGCCAGCAGCTCGGACAGAACTTACGAGCAGTACTTC. This encodes CASSSDRTYEQYF. Using reference TRBV7-9 and TRBJ2-7 for the parts outside the CDR3, the full variable domain is DTGVSQNPRHKITKRGQNVTFRCDPISEHNRLYWYRQTLGQGPEFLTYFQNEAQLEKSRLLSDRFSAERPKGSFSTLEIQRTEQGDSAMYLCASSSDRTYEQYFGPGTRLTVT.

The rearrangement links TRBV29-1 to TRBJ2-7, with D tentatively TRBD2 (6 bases). The V end was cut by 4 bases, the J end by 0 bases, with 10 bases between. The CDR3 has 13 amino acids. Germline-derived CDR1 and CDR2 are SQVTM and ANQGSEA. CDR3 coding DNA: TGCAGCGTTGGGCGGGGAAGCTCCTACGAGCAGTACTTC. It yields the protein CSVGRGSSYEQYF.